The rows below give T cell receptor beta chains drawn from one sample of a study of post-analysis software for immune sequencing data. TCRdb redid the calling of the PCR reads with MiXCR, one entry per CDR3 protein. This sample yields fewer than 850,000 distinct CDR3 sequences, of which around 27% are seen a single time; 0.55% to 0.65% belongs to the top ten. Sample: blood. These receptors were collected from a girl aged 5-17 years with multiple sclerosis. Each CDR3 is given with its conserved first and last residue. A D gene is named only where the DNA matches it firmly. Expanded clones get a size class; other rows say once, few or many, or leave the size out.

TRBD1	TRBV5-1	-	TRBJ2-3	TGCGCCAGCAGCTTAGACAGGGTTGGCGCAGATACGCAGTATTTT	CASSLDRVGADTQYF
-	TRBV10-3	few	TRBJ2-5	TGTGCCATCAGTGATGTGGCCAGCGATCAAGAGACCCAGTACTTC	CAISDVASDQETQYF
-	TRBV28	-	TRBJ2-1	TGTGCCAGCACAGAGGTGGGTAGCCGAAGCTCCTACAATGAGCAGTTCTTC	CASTEVGSRSSYNEQFF
TRBD1	TRBV15	few	TRBJ2-7	TGTGCCACCAGCAGCCTGACAGGGTCGTCCTACGAGCAGTACTTC	CATSSLTGSSYEQYF
-	TRBV6-5	few	TRBJ1-1	TGTGCCAGTGGGCGGCAGGGGAACACTGAAGCTTTCTTT	CASGRQGNTEAFF
TRBD1	TRBV7-2	-	TRBJ1-3	TGTGCCAGCAGCTTAGTGACAGGGCGGTGGGACACCATATATTTT	CASSLVTGRWDTIYF
TRBD2	TRBV6-4	many	TRBJ2-3	TGTGCCAGCAGTACCATAGCGGGTGGAGATACGCAGTATTTT	CASSTIAGGDTQYF
TRBD1	TRBV10-3	few	TRBJ1-1	TGTGCCATCAGTGCACAAACAGGGGGCGAGAACACTGAAGCTTTCTTT	CAISAQTGGENTEAFF
-	TRBV5-1	-	TRBJ1-1	TGCGCCAGCAGCTCCACGAGTGGGGTAAACACTGAAGCTTTCTTT	CASSSTSGVNTEAFF
-	TRBV7-9	few	TRBJ2-5	TGTGCCTGCCAAAATGGGGGAGTCCAAGAGACCCAGTACTTC	CACQNGGVQETQYF
-	TRBV7-9	-	TRBJ2-4	TGTGCCAGCAGCCCCGCCAGGGAGAGGAACATTCAGTACTTC	CASSPARERNIQYF
-	TRBV10-3	-	TRBJ2-7	TGTGCCATACGAGCAGTCAACAGGGACAATAAGTACGAGCAGTACTTC	CAIRAVNRDNKYEQYF
TRBD2	TRBV29-1	few	TRBJ2-1	TGCAGCGTGGAACTAGCGGGGGACGGGGATGAGCAGTTCTTC	CSVELAGDGDEQFF
-	TRBV11-3	few	TRBJ2-7	TGTGCCAGCAGCTTCCTCTGGGGGAGCTCCTACGAGCAGTACTTC	CASSFLWGSSYEQYF
-	TRBV6-6	-	TRBJ1-1	TGTGCCTGCAGTTTCGTCGTCCAGAACACTGAAGCTTTCTTT	CACSFVVQNTEAFF
TRBD1	TRBV7-9	few	TRBJ2-1	TGTGCCAGCAGCCACCCGGCAGGGGGCGGTCTCAATGAGCAGTTCTTC	CASSHPAGGGLNEQFF
-	TRBV20-1	-	TRBJ2-1	TGCAGTGCTAGATTCCAACAGCCCCCTCTGGGGGCGTATGAGCAGTTCTTC	CSARFQQPPLGAYEQFF
TRBD2	TRBV10-3	many	TRBJ2-5	TGTGCCATCAGTGTCGGGGGTAGCGGGGCTCAAGAGACCCAGTACTTC	CAISVGGSGAQETQYF
TRBD1	TRBV7-2	many	TRBJ2-7	TGTGCCAGCAGCTTAGTGGGGACAGGCTTATACGAGCAGTACTTC	CASSLVGTGLYEQYF
TRBD2	TRBV3-1	few	TRBJ2-7	TGTGCCAGCAGCCCTGGGGCCGCTAGCGGGAGATCCTACGAGCAGTACTTC	CASSPGAASGRSYEQYF
TRBD2	TRBV7-2	-	TRBJ2-1	TGTGCCAGCAGCTCCGACAGCGGGAGCCCCTACAATGAGCAGTTCTTC	CASSSDSGSPYNEQFF
TRBD1	TRBV4-1	few	TRBJ2-1	TGCGCCAGCTCAAACGCGGGGGACAGGGGCATGAATGAGCAGTTCTTC	CASSNAGDRGMNEQFF
-	TRBV7-6	few	TRBJ2-3	TGTGCCAGCAGCTTAAGGGGGATGGCAGATACGCAGTATTTT	CASSLRGMADTQYF
-	TRBV9	-	TRBJ2-1	TGTGCCAGCAGCGGGGGGAGAGGTGAGCAGTTCTTC	CASSGGRGEQFF
TRBD2	TRBV28	-	TRBJ2-7	TGTGCCAGCAGTCCAACCTCTGACAGGGAGGTTCAAAATCGGACTAGCGGGCTTCTCTACGAGCAGTACTTC	CASSPTSDREVQNRTSGLLYEQYF
TRBD2	TRBV7-9	many	TRBJ2-7	TGTGCCAGCAGCTCCCAGACTAGCGGGAGTATCTACGAGCAGTACTTC	CASSSQTSGSIYEQYF
-	TRBV7-2	-	TRBJ2-5	TGTGCCAGCAGCTATCCAACTCCTCCCCTCAATGAGCAGTACTTC	CASSYPTPPLNEQYF
-	TRBV5-4	-	TRBJ2-5	TGTGCCAGCAGCTTGGAGCCCTTGAGGTGGGATGAGCAGTACTTC	CASSLEPLRWDEQYF
TRBD2	TRBV7-2	few	TRBJ2-5	TGTGCCAGCAGGGCAGGGGGGGCTAGCGGGGCGATCTTCCAAGAGACCCAGTACTTC	CASRAGGASGAIFQETQYF
-	TRBV4-1	-	TRBJ2-7	TGCGCCAGCAGCCGATCGCAGGTCCCGATCGACGAGCAGTACTTC	CASSRSQVPIDEQYF
-	TRBV3-1	-	TRBJ1-5	TGTGCCAGCAGCCTGACTATAGGGCCGGGACCCCAGCATTTT	CASSLTIGPGPQHF
TRBD1	TRBV6-4	many	TRBJ2-1	TGTGCCAGCAGTGACACCCCAGGGACAGGGCACAATGAGCAGTTCTTC	CASSDTPGTGHNEQFF